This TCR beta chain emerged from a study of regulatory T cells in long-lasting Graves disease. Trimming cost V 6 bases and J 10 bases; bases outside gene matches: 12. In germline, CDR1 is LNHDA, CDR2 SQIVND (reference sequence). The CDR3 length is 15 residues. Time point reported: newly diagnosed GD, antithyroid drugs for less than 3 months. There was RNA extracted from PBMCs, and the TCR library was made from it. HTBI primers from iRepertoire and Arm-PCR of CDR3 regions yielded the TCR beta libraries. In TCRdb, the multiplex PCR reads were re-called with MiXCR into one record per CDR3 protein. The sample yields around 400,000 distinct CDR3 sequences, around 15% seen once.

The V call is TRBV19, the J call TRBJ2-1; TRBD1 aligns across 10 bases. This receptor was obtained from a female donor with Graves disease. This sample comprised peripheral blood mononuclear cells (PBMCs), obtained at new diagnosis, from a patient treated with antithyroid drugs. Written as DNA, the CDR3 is TGTGCCAGTAGCGCCGGGACAGGGGTTGGGTGGGAGCAGTTCTTC. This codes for CASSAGTGVGWEQFF. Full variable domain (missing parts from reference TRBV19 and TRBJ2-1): DGGITQSPKYLFRKEGQNVTLSCEQNLNHDAMYWYRQDPGQGLRLIYYSQIVNDFQKGDIAEGYSVSREKKESFPLTVTSAQKNPTAFYLCASSAGTGVGWEQFFGPGTRLTVL.